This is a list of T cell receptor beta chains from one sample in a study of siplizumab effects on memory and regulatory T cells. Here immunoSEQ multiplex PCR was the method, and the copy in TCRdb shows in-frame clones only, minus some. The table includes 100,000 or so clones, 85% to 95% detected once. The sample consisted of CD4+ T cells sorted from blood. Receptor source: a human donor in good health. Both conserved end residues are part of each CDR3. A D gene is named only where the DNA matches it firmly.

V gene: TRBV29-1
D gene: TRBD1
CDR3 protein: CSAPTGYYGYTF

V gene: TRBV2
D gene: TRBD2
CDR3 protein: CASRLAGEETQYF

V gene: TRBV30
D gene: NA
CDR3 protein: CAWSVMDKTYEQYF

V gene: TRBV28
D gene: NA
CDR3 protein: CASSLWGQPQHF

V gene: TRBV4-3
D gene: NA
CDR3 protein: CASSGAGTDTQYF

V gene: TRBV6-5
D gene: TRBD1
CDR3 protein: CASSLRQDRSIGYTF

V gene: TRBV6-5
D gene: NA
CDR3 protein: CASIHGGGEKLFF

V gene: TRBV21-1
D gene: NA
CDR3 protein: CASSPTSGGRPWSSYNEQFF

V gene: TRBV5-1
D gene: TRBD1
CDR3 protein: CASSPGQGGGNTIYF

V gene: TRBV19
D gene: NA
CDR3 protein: CASTKKGEANYGYTF

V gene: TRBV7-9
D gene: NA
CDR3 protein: CASSLLSVEKLFF

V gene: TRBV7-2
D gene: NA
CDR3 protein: CASSRTRSTDTQYF

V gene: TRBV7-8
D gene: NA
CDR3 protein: CASSSGTVSSGANVLTF

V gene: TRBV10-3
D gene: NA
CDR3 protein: CAIAGRQGDEQYF

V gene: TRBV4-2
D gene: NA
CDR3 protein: CASRELGTHNSPLHF

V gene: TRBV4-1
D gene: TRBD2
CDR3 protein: CASSQDSRAGGQETQYF

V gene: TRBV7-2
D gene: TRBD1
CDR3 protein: CASSSPGTGDETQYF

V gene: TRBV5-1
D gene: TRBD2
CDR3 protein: CASSLAGAGALEQFF

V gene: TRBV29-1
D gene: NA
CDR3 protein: CSVAPDSYEQYF

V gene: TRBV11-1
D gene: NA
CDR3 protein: CASSLARQTAYEQYF

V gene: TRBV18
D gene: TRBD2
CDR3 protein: CASSPLGEGGEQYF

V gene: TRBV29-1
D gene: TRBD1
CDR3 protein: CSGGQMGSEAFF

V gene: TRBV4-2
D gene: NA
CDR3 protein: CASSQVVRGMTAKNIQYF

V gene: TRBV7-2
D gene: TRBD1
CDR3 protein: CASSHWDRPKNYGYTF

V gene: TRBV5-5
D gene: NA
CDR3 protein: CASSLAPRETQYF

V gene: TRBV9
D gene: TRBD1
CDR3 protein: CASSEGQANTEAFF

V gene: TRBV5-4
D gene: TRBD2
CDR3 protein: CASSLAGAGQETQYF

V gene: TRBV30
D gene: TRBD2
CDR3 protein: CAWSPWTSIDTQYF

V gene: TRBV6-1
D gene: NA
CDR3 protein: CASSPGDLNTEAFF

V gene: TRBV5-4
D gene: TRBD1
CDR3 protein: CASSLAGQLSTEAFF

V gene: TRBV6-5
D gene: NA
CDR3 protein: CASSPLLPNYGYTF

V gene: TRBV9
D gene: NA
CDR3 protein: CASSVDSTSDYGYTF

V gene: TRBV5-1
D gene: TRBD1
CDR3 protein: CASSPRQGGYGYTF

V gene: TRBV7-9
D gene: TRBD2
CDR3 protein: CASSLPSGNTDTQYF

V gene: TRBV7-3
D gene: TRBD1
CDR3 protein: CASSRTGTNTEAFF

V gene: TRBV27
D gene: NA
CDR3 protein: CASSLLSGSPTDTQYF

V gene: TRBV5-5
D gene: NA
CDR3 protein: CASSLAGREREQYF

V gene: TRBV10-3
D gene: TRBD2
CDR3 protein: CAIRTGTSGSYEQYF

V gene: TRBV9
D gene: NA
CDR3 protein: CASSQGEGGYGYTF

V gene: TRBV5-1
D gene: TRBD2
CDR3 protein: CASSRGGANTGELFF

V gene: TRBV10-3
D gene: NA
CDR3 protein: CAISESWGYQPQHF

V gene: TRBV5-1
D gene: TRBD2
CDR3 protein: CASSSGLAGGPSGNVLTF

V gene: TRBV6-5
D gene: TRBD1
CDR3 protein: CAPQGDRPNYGYTF